This TCR beta chain was profiled in a study of CD8+ T cells in alopecia areata. Whole-study results and caveats: A large proportion of expanded lesional clones were detected persisting in scalp and blood during tofacitinib.

Treatment described: oral pan-JAK inhibitor, 5-10 mg twice daily. Sequencing templates came from extracted RNA that was reverse transcribed into cDNA. Measured with immunoSEQ multiplex PCR; TCRdb has only the in-frame clones, and not every one. Of about 210,000 clones detected, over 60% appear once; the ten largest clones hold 4% to 5%. This clone was picked up a small number of times. Its antigen remains unknown. V lost 5 bases, J lost 5 bases, and 7 bases stayed unmatched. This CDR3 region has 15 residues. Germline assignment: CDR1 SQVTM and CDR2 ANQGSEA. This chain joins TRBV29-1 and TRBJ2-2, with TRBD2 matching 11 bases. Sequences were derived from CD4+ T cells sorted from blood, sampled at week 4, from a patient treated with tofacitinib. The receptor's source is a human donor with alopecia areata. The CDR3 spells CSVLRLAGSTGELFF. CDR3 sequence (DNA): TGCAGCGTTCTCAGACTAGCGGGGAGTACCGGGGAGCTGTTTTTT.